This TCR beta chain emerged from a study of blood T cell repertoires in COVID-19. The junction had 10 bases not matched to a gene; V was cut back by 5 bases and J by 5 bases. The CDR3 has 15 amino acids. Looked up from germline, CDR1 is MNHEY and CDR2 is SVGAGI. Only in-frame clones appear in the TCRdb table, and some are missing; sequencing was by immunoSEQ multiplex PCR. Among 350,000 to 450,000 clones listed, approximately 91% were seen once. This chain joins TRBV6-5 and TRBJ2-7; 9 nucleotides line up with TRBD1. The sample consisted of PBMCs or T cells enriched from blood (not recorded which). The sequence derives from a woman younger than 30 who had been exposed to COVID-19. CDR3 sequence reads: CASSPGTGSFNEQYF. CDR3 in DNA: TGTGCCAGCAGTCCCGGGACAGGGTCGTTCAACGAGCAGTACTTC.